This T cell receptor (beta chain) derives from a study of T cell responses to AZD1222 COVID-19 vaccine. Broader study findings: At baseline, just a handful of AZD1222 recipients tested seropositive. Increased Spike-specific TCR breadth and depth were observed after two AZD1222 doses. The study found vaccine-associated CD4 TCRs spanning spike, dominant at 160-218 and 743-854. White British ancestry dominated among donors, who included more females, and clonal diversity was possibly underestimated.

The CDR3 consists of 15 residues. Germline V gene sequence: CDR1 MDHEN, CDR2 SYDVKM. Trimming cost V 5 bases and J 0 bases, with 12 bases left between them. Concerning this clone itself: What it binds is unknown.

Produced via immunoSEQ multiplex PCR; TCRdb's table is partial and in-frame only. This table holds fewer than 120,000 clones, roughly 87% found once. The rearrangement links TRBV28 to TRBJ2-3; the D is unclear. The sample in question was peripheral blood, obtained on day 0 of AZD1222 vaccination. The clonotype was recovered from an adult in good health. The CDR3 nucleotides read TGTGCCAGCAGTCCGCTTCAGACTAGCACAGATACGCAGTATTTT. It translates to CASSPLQTSTDTQYF.